This entry lists 17 T cell receptor beta chains sequenced from one sample in a study of CD8 T cells in Susac syndrome. Reverse transcription of about 0.45 to 1 ug RNA used random hexamers. TCRdb reprocessed the immunoSEQ multiplex PCR reads with MiXCR, giving one entry per CDR3 protein. The table includes more than 150,000 distinct CDR3 sequences, around 95% detected once. Sequencing input: CD4+ T cells from PBMCs. Receptors were obtained from a human donor with Susac syndrome.

This rearrangement joins TRBV18 to TRBJ1-4, with 7 positions matching TRBD1. Germline V gene sequence: CDR1 KGHSH, CDR2 LQKENI. Trimming at V came to 3 bases and at J to 8 bases, leaving 12 bases not matched to a gene. The CDR3 is 16 residues long. The DNA of the CDR3 is TGTGCCAGCTCACCTGAACAGGGGAGAAGACGCGAAAAACTGTTTTTT. Amino acids: CASSPEQGRRREKLFF.

The rearrangement joins TRBV20-1 to TRBJ1-6; D gene unclear. CDR3 length: 14 residues. Trimming took off 4 bases at V and 0 bases at J, with 7 bases between the two ends. CDR1 is DFQATT, CDR2 SNEGSKA, per germline (reference sequence). CDR3 sequence: CSATPSSYNSPLHF. CDR3 DNA sequence: TGCAGTGCTACCCCTAGCTCCTATAATTCACCCCTCCACTTT.

V gene TRBV5-1 combines with J gene TRBJ1-2; 7 bases agree with TRBD1. CDR3 size: 13 residues. Germline V gives CDR1 SGHRS, CDR2 YFSETQ. The trim removed 7 bases at V and 5 bases at J, leaving 8 bases unmatched. CDR3 sequence: CASGPGQVYGYTF. DNA for the CDR3: TGCGCCAGCGGCCCCGGACAGGTATATGGCTACACCTTC.

The rearrangement uses TRBV18 and TRBJ2-7, with a tentative D call TRBD1 (7 bases). The V end was cut by 2 bases, the J end by 4 bases, with 15 bases between. Germline V gene sequence: CDR1 KGHSH, CDR2 LQKENI. CDR3 length: 15 residues. The CDR3 DNA is TGTGCCAGCTCACCAGGAGGGACAGCGATTTACGAGCAGTACTTC. Translating it yields CASSPGGTAIYEQYF.

The chain links TRBV23-1 to TRBJ1-2; D is unresolved. TRBV23-1 has ORF status, its function being uncertain. V shed 6 bases and J shed 4 bases, with 15 bases lying between them. The CDR3 is made up of 14 amino acids. The CDR3 here is CASSSRLYFYGYTF. Written as DNA, the CDR3 is TGCGCCAGCAGCTCGAGACTGTACTTCTATGGCTACACCTTC.

This rearrangement joins TRBV6-1 to TRBJ2-2, with D possibly being TRBD1 or TRBD2 (6 bases each). Germline CDR1 MNHNS, CDR2 SASEGT. The CDR3 contains 13 residues. Between the trimmed V and J ends, which lost 4 bases and 7 bases, there was a span of 10 bases. CDR3 nucleotide sequence: TGTGCCAGCAGTGCGGGGGCCGGCGGGGAGCTGTTTTTT. Translation: CASSAGAGGELFF.

V and J are TRBV3-1 and TRBJ2-7; 8 nucleotides agree with TRBD1. V lost 4 bases to trimming and J lost 5 bases; unmatched junction nucleotides: 7. The CDR3 is 14 amino acids. The germline V gene encodes CDR1 LGHDT and CDR2 YNNKEL (reference sequence). This CDR3 is CASSRGQGADEQYF. DNA for the CDR3: TGTGCCAGCAGCCGAGGACAGGGCGCCGACGAGCAGTACTTC.

The chain carries TRBV2 and TRBJ1-2; TRBD1 matches at 7 bases. J gave up 4 bases and V 10 bases, and 6 bases lay outside the gene matches. CDR3 size: 12 residues. Germline CDR1 reads SNHLY; CDR2 reads FYNNEI. CDR3 region: CATDRDIYGYTF. In nucleotides, the CDR3 is TGTGCCACCGACAGGGACATCTATGGCTACACCTTC.

The chain has TRBV5-1 and TRBJ1-1, with D perhaps matching TRBD1 (5 bases). CDR1 is SGHRS and CDR2 is YFSETQ in the germline V gene. The ends were cut back, 0 bases at V and 5 bases at J, with 11 bases in the middle. The CDR3 has 14 amino acids. CDR3 loop: CASSLAGGRTEAFF. DNA of the CDR3: TGCGCCAGCAGCTTGGCCGGGGGGAGGACTGAAGCTTTCTTT.

The DNA of the CDR3 is TGTGCCAGCAGAGTCGGGGTCCGCAATGCATACACCTTC. Translated, it gives CASRVGVRNAYTF. V is TRBV12-3 or TRBV12-4 and J is TRBJ1-2; no clear D. This CDR3 spans 13 amino acids. Trimming stripped 6 bases from V and 11 bases from J, with 19 bases between.

The chain links TRBV27 to TRBJ1-1, with 9 bases lining up with TRBD1. Per germline, CDR1 MNHEY and CDR2 SMNVEV (reference sequence). V shed 6 bases and J 0 bases; nucleotides not matched to a gene: 5. CDR3 size: 15 residues. This chain's CDR3 is CASRGTGWMNTEAFF. For the CDR3, the DNA is TGTGCCAGCAGGGGGACAGGGTGGATGAACACTGAAGCTTTCTTT.

The chain is built from TRBV3-1 and TRBJ2-6; TRBD1 aligns across 7 bases. This CDR3 is 20 amino acids long. Trimming cost V 0 bases and J 0 bases; bases outside gene matches: 11. Germline loops: CDR1 LGHDT, CDR2 YNNKEL (reference sequence). For the CDR3, the DNA is TGTGCCAGCAGCCAAGAAGCTGTAGACAGGGCGACCTCTGGGGCCAACGTCCTGACTTTC. Translating it yields CASSQEAVDRATSGANVLTF.

V and J are TRBV29-1 and TRBJ2-5, with no clear D. Per germline, CDR1 SQVTM and CDR2 ANQGSEA. Deletions cut 7 bases from V and 3 bases from J, with 15 bases between. The CDR3 has 13 amino acids. CDR3: CSGRVSVEETQYF. CDR3 coding DNA: TGCAGCGGGCGCGTTTCGGTCGAAGAGACCCAGTACTTC.

The chain employs TRBV9 and TRBJ2-7; 9 bases align to TRBD1. Germline-derived CDR1 and CDR2 are SGDLS and YYNGEE. There are 17 residues in the CDR3. The V and J ends lost 1 base and 3 bases, in that order; junction bases with no gene match: 11. CDR3 in amino acids: CASSVSDPGQGIYEQYF. The CDR3 DNA follows: TGTGCCAGCAGCGTATCTGATCCGGGACAGGGAATCTACGAGCAGTACTTC.

The rearrangement joins TRBV29-1 to TRBJ1-1; possible D gene TRBD1, 5 bases. Between the trimmed V and J ends, which lost 6 bases and 3 bases, there was a span of 11 bases. Germline loops: CDR1 SQVTM, CDR2 ANQGSEA. This CDR3 comprises 12 residues. The CDR3 is CSVAWGDTEAFF. CDR3 coding DNA: TGCAGCGTCGCATGGGGGGACACTGAAGCTTTCTTT. Based on the CDR3 plus reference TRBV29-1 and TRBJ1-1, the full variable domain is SAVISQKPSRDICQRGTSLTIQCQVDSQVTMMFWYRQQPGQSLTLIATANQGSEATYESGFVIDKFPISRPNLTFSTLTVSNMSPEDSSIYLCSVAWGDTEAFFGQGTRLTVV.

This clonotype has a single count. The rearrangement joins TRBV20-1 to TRBJ2-5; 8 nucleotides agree with TRBD1. From germline, CDR1 is DFQATT and CDR2 SNEGSKA (reference sequence). The CDR3 runs 13 residues. Germline trimming cut 6 bases from V and 5 bases from J; bases unmatched to any gene: 8. CDR3 sequence: CSAPDRVGETQYF. The DNA of the CDR3 is TGCAGTGCACCGGACAGGGTCGGTGAGACCCAGTACTTC.

The chain links TRBV2 to TRBJ1-5; 7 bases are shared with TRBD1. From germline, CDR1 is SNHLY and CDR2 FYNNEI. The CDR3 runs to 15 residues. J gave up 0 bases and V 6 bases, and 5 bases lay outside the gene matches. This chain's CDR3 is CASSADRNSNQPQHF. The DNA for the CDR3 is TGTGCCAGCAGCGCGGACAGGAATAGCAATCAGCCCCAGCATTTT.